The 3 T cell receptor beta chains below come from one sample, sequenced in a study of CD8 T cells in ankylosing spondylitis. TCRdb passed the 5' RACE reads through MiXCR, listing each CDR3 protein once. The profile shows fewer than 250,000 distinct CDR3 sequences, 30% to 40% of them singletons. Input material: blood, either unsorted or a sorted T cell fraction (not recorded which). These TCRs come from a male donor with ankylosing spondylitis or in good health (not recorded which).

This sequence joins TRBV7-2 and TRBJ2-2; 8 nucleotides match TRBD2. The germline CDR1 and CDR2 sequences are SGHTA and FQGNSA. There are 16 residues in the CDR3. V lost 2 bases and J lost 6; bases outside the gene matches: 8. The DNA for the CDR3 is TGTGCCAGCAGCTTATCCGGACTAGCCCTCGCCGGGGAGCTGTTTTTT. This translates into CASSLSGLALAGELFF.

In this sample, this clonotype turned up a few times. DNA for the CDR3: TGCAGTGCTCGCGACCCGACGAACACCGGGGAGCTGTTTTTT. This encodes CSARDPTNTGELFF. The chain joins TRBV20-1 to TRBJ2-2; no clear D gene. There are 14 residues in the CDR3. Trimming left V 5 bases short and J 0 bases short, with 10 bases between. CDR1 DFQATT and CDR2 SNEGSKA come from the germline V gene (reference sequence).

The V and J genes are TRBV5-1 and TRBJ2-1; TRBD2 matches at 8 bases. The CDR3 runs to 17 residues. V was pared by 4 bases and J by 0 bases, with 9 bases of the junction left unmatched. Germline lookup yields CDR1 SGHRS and CDR2 YFSETQ. The CDR3 spells CASSTPTGGYSYNEQFF. CDR3 nucleotide sequence: TGCGCCAGCAGCACCCCCACGGGGGGGTACTCCTACAATGAGCAGTTCTTC.